These T cell receptor beta chains were read from a single sample in a study of cytomegalovirus exposure and HLA in healthy donors. Sequencing was performed with immunoSEQ multiplex PCR; in TCRdb, only in-frame clones are kept and a portion is missing. The sample includes about 200,000 clones, less than 90% seen only once; the top ten take roughly 5.5%. Sequenced material: PBMCs. These receptor sequences come from a woman in her late teens or twenties in good health and CMV-seronegative. Both conserved end residues are part of each CDR3. Each record gives: D gene, clone size, V gene, J gene, CDR3 protein, CDR3 DNA. D genes are given only for firm matches. A clone size is listed for some rows: how often the clone was seen (once, few, many), or a class if it is expanded.

d_gene: TRBD1
abundance: -
v_gene: TRBV18
j_gene: TRBJ2-7
CDR3aa: CASSPQGQGAEQYF
CDR3nt: TGTGCCAGCTCACCACAAGGACAGGGGGCCGAGCAGTACTTC

d_gene: TRBD1
abundance: -
v_gene: TRBV6-4
j_gene: TRBJ1-6
CDR3aa: CASSEGQPDSYNSPLHF
CDR3nt: TGTGCCAGCAGTGAGGGACAGCCCGACTCCTATAATTCACCCCTCCACTTT

d_gene: -
abundance: -
v_gene: TRBV27
j_gene: TRBJ2-7
CDR3aa: CASIQGHEQYF
CDR3nt: TGTGCCAGCATTCAGGGCCACGAGCAGTACTTC

d_gene: TRBD1
abundance: -
v_gene: TRBV5-1
j_gene: TRBJ2-2
CDR3aa: CASSLLATDRVTGELFF
CDR3nt: TGCGCCAGCAGCTTGCTTGCGACGGACAGGGTAACCGGGGAGCTGTTTTTT

d_gene: TRBD1
abundance: -
v_gene: TRBV28
j_gene: TRBJ1-1
CDR3aa: CASSFPGGHRGAEAFF
CDR3nt: TGTGCCAGCAGTTTCCCTGGGGGGCACAGGGGGGCTGAAGCTTTCTTT

d_gene: TRBD1
abundance: -
v_gene: TRBV18
j_gene: TRBJ1-1
CDR3aa: CASSAGTAETEAFF
CDR3nt: TGTGCCAGCTCGGCCGGGACAGCGGAGACTGAAGCTTTCTTT

d_gene: TRBD2
abundance: -
v_gene: TRBV29-1
j_gene: TRBJ2-1
CDR3aa: CSVESGGLAGVNEQFF
CDR3nt: TGCAGCGTTGAAAGTGGGGGACTAGCGGGAGTTAATGAGCAGTTCTTC

d_gene: -
abundance: -
v_gene: TRBV30
j_gene: TRBJ2-1
CDR3aa: CAWSAQEQFF
CDR3nt: TGTGCCTGGAGTGCCCAGGAGCAGTTCTTC

d_gene: TRBD1
abundance: -
v_gene: TRBV27
j_gene: TRBJ1-1
CDR3aa: CASSPGQGGTEAFF
CDR3nt: TGTGCCAGCAGCCCCGGACAGGGGGGAACTGAAGCTTTCTTT

d_gene: -
abundance: -
v_gene: TRBV6-1
j_gene: TRBJ2-3
CDR3aa: CASSARTGDTQYF
CDR3nt: TGTGCCAGCAGTGCCCGAACAGGTGATACGCAGTATTTT

d_gene: -
abundance: -
v_gene: TRBV6-5
j_gene: TRBJ1-2
CDR3aa: CASSYKGNYGYTF
CDR3nt: TGTGCCAGCAGTTATAAGGGAAACTATGGCTACACCTTC

d_gene: TRBD1
abundance: -
v_gene: TRBV7-2
j_gene: TRBJ1-5
CDR3aa: CASSSNRGGQHF
CDR3nt: TGTGCCAGCAGCTCAAACAGGGGGGGACAGCATTTT

d_gene: TRBD2
abundance: -
v_gene: TRBV5-4
j_gene: TRBJ2-3
CDR3aa: CASSLDQREWSTDTQYF
CDR3nt: TGTGCCAGCAGCTTGGACCAGCGGGAGTGGAGCACAGATACGCAGTATTTT

d_gene: TRBD1
abundance: -
v_gene: TRBV30
j_gene: TRBJ2-1
CDR3aa: CAWSRGLYNEQFF
CDR3nt: TGTGCCTGGAGCAGGGGGCTTTACAATGAGCAGTTCTTC

d_gene: -
abundance: once
v_gene: TRBV2
j_gene: TRBJ2-4
CDR3aa: CASSAAAPAFLDIQYF
CDR3nt: TGTGCCAGCAGTGCGGCGGCCCCAGCTTTTTTGGACATTCAGTACTTC

d_gene: -
abundance: once
v_gene: TRBV2
j_gene: TRBJ1-1
CDR3aa: CASSEEGRPVTEAFF
CDR3nt: TGTGCCAGCAGTGAAGAGGGACGGCCCGTAACTGAAGCTTTCTTT

d_gene: TRBD1
abundance: -
v_gene: TRBV5-1
j_gene: TRBJ2-3
CDR3aa: CASSGGEDRVRTDTQYF
CDR3nt: TGCGCCAGCAGCGGGGGAGAGGACAGGGTACGAACAGATACGCAGTATTTT

d_gene: -
abundance: -
v_gene: TRBV2
j_gene: TRBJ1-1
CDR3aa: CASIDGGNEAFF
CDR3nt: TGTGCCAGCATAGACGGGGGTAATGAAGCTTTCTTT